One sample yielded the 17 T cell receptor beta chains listed below, sequenced in a study of T cell responses to AZD1222 COVID-19 vaccine. The method was immunoSEQ multiplex PCR; TCRdb's version includes in-frame clones alone and lacks a portion of them. Of roughly 200,000 clones listed, approximately 90% were seen once; the top ten hold approximately 3.4%. The material was peripheral blood, obtained 28 days after the second AZD1222 dose. These receptors were taken from an adult who received the AZD1222 COVID-19 vaccine.

J is TRBJ2-1 and V is TRBV28; 12 bases align to TRBD2. With V trimmed by 5 bases and J by 8 bases, 7 bases remained unmatched. This CDR3 spans 15 amino acids. Germline CDR1 and CDR2: MDHEN and SYDVKM. This CDR3 is CASSDPSGRADEQFF. Written as DNA, the CDR3 is TGTGCCAGCAGTGACCCTAGCGGGAGGGCCGATGAGCAGTTCTTC.

This clone was seen only once. The rearrangement links TRBV15 to TRBJ1-1; maybe TRBD1 (5 bases). Germline V gene data show CDR1 as LNHNV and CDR2 as YYDKDF (reference sequence). V lost 0 bases and J 0 bases, leaving 20 bases between the germline ends. The CDR3 consists of 19 residues. CDR3 bases: TGTGCCACCAGCAGAGATGGTCCCAGCCTCGGACATATGAACACTGAAGCTTTCTTT. Translating gives CATSRDGPSLGHMNTEAFF.

The chain couples TRBV27 to TRBJ2-7; 8 bases line up with TRBD1. The CDR3 runs 15 residues. Germline CDR1 reads MNHEY; CDR2 reads SMNVEV (reference sequence). V trimming: 3 bases; J trimming: 6 bases; junction bases outside the gene matches: 10. CDR3 region: CASSLGTGHTFEQYF. In nucleotides, the CDR3 is TGTGCCAGCAGTTTGGGGACAGGACATACGTTCGAGCAGTACTTC.

CDR3: CASSIDLGYEQYF. CDR3 DNA: TGTGCCAGTAGTATAGATCTCGGCTACGAGCAGTACTTC. The chain is built from TRBV19 and TRBJ2-7; D is undetermined. From germline, CDR1 is LNHDA and CDR2 SQIVND (reference sequence). V was pared by 0 bases and J by 3 bases, with 6 bases between. The CDR3 runs to 13 residues.

The chain carries TRBV27 and TRBJ2-3; weak D call: TRBD1 (6 bases). This CDR3 contains 15 residues. From germline, CDR1 is MNHEY and CDR2 SMNVEV (reference sequence). V was pared by 5 bases and J by 0 bases, with 12 bases between. Here the CDR3 DNA reads TGTGCCAGCAGTCGGGACATTTCTAGCACAGATACGCAGTATTTT. As protein: CASSRDISSTDTQYF.

The CDR3 sequence: CATSDWSSGRMGETQYF. CDR3 coding DNA: TGTGCCACCAGTGATTGGTCCAGCGGGAGAATGGGGGAGACCCAGTACTTC. The gene calls are TRBV24-1 and TRBJ2-5; 8 bases agree with TRBD2. The trim removed 2 bases at V and 5 bases at J, leaving 12 bases unmatched. The CDR3 is 17 residues long. The germline V gene has CDR1 KGHDR and CDR2 SFDVKD.

This clone has a single count. The chain couples TRBV19 to TRBJ1-6, with 9 nucleotides matching TRBD1. J lost 8 bases, V lost 2 bases, and 10 bases had no gene match. The CDR3 runs 17 residues. Germline V gene data show CDR1 as LNHDA and CDR2 as SQIVND (reference sequence). The DNA for the CDR3 is TGTGCCAGTAGTATACAGGTTTGGACAGGGGAGGATTCACCCCTCCACTTT. The encoded protein is CASSIQVWTGEDSPLHF.

The chain has TRBV5-1 and TRBJ2-5; tentative D call: TRBD2 (6 bases). Germline V CDR1 and CDR2: SGHRS, YFSETQ. With 4 bases removed from V and 7 bases from J, the gap between germline ends came to 17 bases. The CDR3 totals 14 residues. This CDR3 is CASSHPGTLSTQYF. CDR3 nucleotide sequence: TGCGCCAGCAGCCACCCCGGGACTCTCTCGACCCAGTACTTC.

The V call is TRBV28, the J call TRBJ1-2; TRBD1 agrees at 8 bases. CDR3 size: 14 residues. Germline V gives CDR1 MDHEN, CDR2 SYDVKM. The J segment lost 1 base and the V segment lost 8 bases, leaving 6 bases of the junction unmatched. CDR3 nucleotides: TGTGCCAGCTCGACAGGGGCTGATAACTATGGCTACACCTTC. This encodes CASSTGADNYGYTF.

The chain has TRBV27 and TRBJ2-4; 7 nucleotides match TRBD2. Germline assignment: CDR1 MNHEY and CDR2 SMNVEV (reference sequence). This CDR3 spans 13 amino acids. The trim removed 4 bases at V and 7 bases at J, leaving 4 bases unmatched. The DNA of the CDR3 is TGTGCCAGCAGTTCCGGGGGGTGGAACATTCAGTACTTC. This encodes CASSSGGWNIQYF.

The chain carries TRBV7-9 and TRBJ2-1; 9 bases align to TRBD2. Trimming cost V 5 bases and J 4 bases; bases outside gene matches: 12. This CDR3 region has 17 residues. CDR1 SEHNR and CDR2 FQNEAQ come from the germline V gene (reference sequence). The chain's CDR3 is CASSPPPAGGGYNEQFF. CDR3 nucleotides: TGTGCCAGCAGCCCACCCCCTGCGGGAGGGGGTTACAATGAGCAGTTCTTC.

J is TRBJ1-2 and V is TRBV12-3 or TRBV12-4; unclear D gene. This CDR3 contains 12 residues. Trimming stripped 1 base from V and 8 bases from J, with 8 bases between. Here the CDR3 DNA reads TGTGCCAGCAGTTTAGTAGGGAAAGGCTACACCTTC. It codes for CASSLVGKGYTF.

The chain joins TRBV5-1 to TRBJ2-1; TRBD2 matches 15 bases. Trimming took 1 base from V and 4 from J; bases not matched to a gene: 6. The CDR3 sequence is 18 residues long. The V gene's germline CDR1 is SGHRS and CDR2 YFSETQ. Here the CDR3 DNA reads TGCGCCAGCAGCTTGATGGGACTAGCGGGAGGCGGGTACAATGAGCAGTTCTTC. Protein sequence: CASSLMGLAGGGYNEQFF.

The chain carries TRBV7-9 and TRBJ2-1, with TRBD2 matching over 12 bases. With 4 bases clipped from V and 9 bases from J, the junction kept 16 bases outside the gene matches. Germline loops: CDR1 SEHNR, CDR2 FQNEAQ (reference sequence). CDR3 length: 18 residues. In DNA form, the CDR3 reads TGTGCCAGCAGCTCCCCGCCTAGGCCTAGCGGGAGGGTTGGTGAGCAGTTCTTC. Amino acid sequence: CASSSPPRPSGRVGEQFF.

The chain couples TRBV11-2 to TRBJ1-2, with D possibly being TRBD1 (6 bases). Germline lookup yields CDR1 SGHAT and CDR2 FQNNGV. This CDR3 is built from 15 residues. Between the trimmed V and J ends, which lost 5 bases and 0 bases, there was a span of 13 bases. CDR3 sequence (DNA): TGTGCCAGCAGCCGGACAGAGGGTCCTAACTATGGCTACACCTTC. Its translation is CASSRTEGPNYGYTF.

The chain joins TRBV29-1 to TRBJ2-2; D possibly corresponds to TRBD2 (5 bases). Between the trimmed V and J ends, which lost 6 bases and 4 bases, there was a span of 12 bases. The CDR3 runs to 13 residues. Germline-derived CDR1 and CDR2 are SQVTM and ANQGSEA. CDR3 sequence: CSVKKAATGELFF. CDR3 DNA sequence: TGCAGCGTCAAGAAAGCGGCCACCGGGGAGCTGTTTTTT.

This chain uses TRBV4-3 with TRBJ1-4; 9 bases are shared with TRBD1. The CDR3 totals 18 residues. Germline CDR1 is LGHNA and CDR2 is YSLEER. Trimming at V came to 4 bases and at J to 8 bases, leaving 17 bases not matched to a gene. In DNA, the CDR3 is TGCGCCAGCAGCCCCCGCCTATCCGGGACAGGGCTGCCGGAAAAACTGTTTTTT. Protein sequence: CASSPRLSGTGLPEKLFF.